Listed below are T cell receptor beta chains from one sample, sequenced in a study of shared clonotypes between healthy human individuals. Assay: immunoSEQ multiplex PCR; the TCRdb copy retains only in-frame clones and omits some. The data contain about 2.3 million clones, 92% of them singletons. The sequenced sample was naive CD4+ T cells from PBMCs. All receptors derive from a man between 18 and 29 years old in good health. Some clones in this sample may be carry-over from other donors' samples. The CDR3 runs from the conserved cysteine through the conserved F or W. Fields, in order: V gene, J gene, D gene, clone size, CDR3 protein, CDR3 DNA. A D gene is named only where the DNA matches it firmly. Not every row has a clone size; where given, it reads once, few, many or a size class.

V: TRBV10-3
J: TRBJ2-7
D: -
size: few
CDR3: CAISGLPGGYEQYF
DNA: TGTGCCATCAGTGGACTCCCCGGGGGCTACGAGCAGTACTTC

V: TRBV11-2
J: TRBJ2-6
D: -
size: -
CDR3: CASSSHNSGANVLTF
DNA: TGTGCCAGCAGCTCCCACAACTCGGGGGCCAACGTCCTGACTTTC

V: TRBV6-5
J: TRBJ2-5
D: -
size: -
CDR3: CASSYSDKSQETQYF
DNA: TGTGCCAGCAGTTACTCCGACAAATCCCAAGAGACCCAGTACTTC

V: TRBV5-1
J: TRBJ2-7
D: -
size: -
CDR3: CASSFSRGAGGKHEQYF
DNA: TGCGCCAGCAGCTTTAGCCGCGGGGCTGGGGGCAAACACGAGCAGTACTTC

V: TRBV28
J: TRBJ1-5
D: -
size: few
CDR3: CASSYYRLTGGYSNQPQHF
DNA: TGTGCCAGCAGCTACTATCGCTTGACAGGCGGATATAGCAATCAGCCCCAGCATTTT

V: TRBV5-1
J: TRBJ2-7
D: TRBD1
size: -
CDR3: CASSLALPTGYSSYEQYF
DNA: TGCGCCAGCAGCTTGGCCCTTCCGACAGGGTATTCATCCTACGAGCAGTACTTC

V: TRBV18
J: TRBJ2-3
D: TRBD2
size: -
CDR3: CASSLGTSGTADTQYF
DNA: TGTGCCAGCTCACTAGGGACTAGCGGCACTGCAGATACGCAGTATTTT

V: TRBV7-6
J: TRBJ2-5
D: -
size: -
CDR3: CASSSHGGGEETQYF
DNA: TGTGCCAGCAGCTCCCACGGAGGGGGTGAGGAGACCCAGTACTTC

V: TRBV19
J: TRBJ1-5
D: TRBD1
size: -
CDR3: CASSTRQGASSNQPQHF
DNA: TGTGCCAGTAGTACCCGACAGGGGGCGAGTAGCAATCAGCCCCAGCATTTT

V: TRBV28
J: TRBJ1-2
D: TRBD1
size: -
CDR3: CASGSPLGTVYGYTF
DNA: TGTGCCAGCGGATCACCCCTCGGGACAGTGTATGGCTACACCTTC

V: TRBV11-3
J: TRBJ1-1
D: -
size: -
CDR3: CASSLGGPREAFF
DNA: TGTGCCAGCAGCTTAGGGGGACCGCGTGAAGCTTTCTTT

V: TRBV9
J: TRBJ2-2
D: TRBD2
size: -
CDR3: CASSVGLAGVTGELFF
DNA: TGTGCCAGCAGCGTTGGACTAGCGGGAGTAACCGGGGAGCTGTTTTTT

V: TRBV7-6
J: TRBJ2-6
D: -
size: -
CDR3: CASSLAAWANVLTF
DNA: TGTGCCAGCAGCTTAGCGGCGTGGGCCAACGTCCTGACTTTC

V: TRBV10-3
J: TRBJ2-7
D: -
size: once
CDR3: CAIRHPALNEQYF
DNA: TGTGCCATCAGACACCCGGCTCTAAACGAGCAGTACTTC

V: TRBV28
J: TRBJ1-5
D: TRBD1
size: -
CDR3: CASSLTGPGGGQPQHF
DNA: TGTGCCAGCAGTTTAACTGGCCCAGGGGGCGGTCAGCCCCAGCATTTT

V: TRBV18
J: TRBJ2-7
D: -
size: -
CDR3: CASSPELRYEQYF
DNA: TGTGCCAGCTCACCAGAACTTCGTTACGAGCAGTACTTC

V: TRBV4-2
J: TRBJ2-1
D: TRBD2
size: -
CDR3: CASSQMSGGSYNEQFF
DNA: TGTGCCAGCAGCCAAATGAGCGGGGGCTCCTACAATGAGCAGTTCTTC

V: TRBV19
J: TRBJ2-5
D: -
size: -
CDR3: CASSPRLGTETQYF
DNA: TGTGCCAGTAGTCCCCGACTAGGTACGGAGACCCAGTACTTC

V: TRBV4-1
J: TRBJ1-1
D: -
size: -
CDR3: CASSSQPVMNTEAFF
DNA: TGCGCCAGCAGTTCCCAGCCCGTTATGAACACTGAAGCTTTCTTT

V: TRBV7-3
J: TRBJ2-3
D: TRBD1
size: -
CDR3: CASSPRDRGRTDTQYF
DNA: TGTGCCAGCAGCCCACGGGACAGGGGTAGAACAGATACGCAGTATTTT

V: TRBV4-3
J: TRBJ1-2
D: -
size: -
CDR3: CASSQGVGDGYTF
DNA: TGCGCCAGCAGCCAAGGAGTAGGGGATGGCTACACCTTC

V: TRBV19
J: TRBJ2-6
D: TRBD1
size: -
CDR3: CASAGGAASGANVLTF
DNA: TGTGCCAGTGCAGGGGGCGCGGCCTCTGGGGCCAACGTCCTGACTTTC

V: TRBV4-3
J: TRBJ2-3
D: -
size: -
CDR3: CASSRFSGAGTDTQYF
DNA: TGCGCCAGCAGCCGCTTTTCGGGGGCTGGCACAGATACGCAGTATTTT

V: TRBV4-3
J: TRBJ1-1
D: TRBD1
size: -
CDR3: CASSHNPGQGRPEAFF
DNA: TGCGCCAGCAGCCACAATCCGGGACAGGGGAGGCCTGAAGCTTTCTTT

V: TRBV5-6
J: TRBJ2-7
D: -
size: -
CDR3: CASSLGTGAYEQYF
DNA: TGTGCCAGCAGCTTGGGAACAGGTGCTTACGAGCAGTACTTC

V: TRBV6-5
J: TRBJ2-6
D: -
size: -
CDR3: CGARGGHSGANVLTF
DNA: TGTGGCGCGAGGGGGGGCCACTCTGGGGCCAACGTCCTGACTTTC

V: TRBV18
J: TRBJ2-1
D: -
size: -
CDR3: CASSPRRGDYNEQFF
DNA: TGTGCCAGCTCACCACGGCGCGGGGATTACAATGAGCAGTTCTTC